This is a list of T cell receptor beta chains from one sample in a study of early T cells in non-severe SARS-CoV-2 infection. One entry per CDR3 protein results from TCRdb running MiXCR on the 5' RACE reads. Among 75,000 to 100,000 distinct CDR3 sequences listed, about 15% were seen once. Sequenced material: whole blood. The receptor source for this set is an adult who was a healthcare worker with PCR-confirmed SARS-CoV-2 infection or an uninfected control (not recorded which). CDR3s include the opening cysteine and the closing phenylalanine or tryptophan. Fields, in order: D gene, V gene, J gene, clone size, CDR3 protein, CDR3 DNA. D genes are given only for firm matches. Size is omitted from some rows. Given values are once, few, many or a class for expanded clones.

NA	TRBV29-1	TRBJ1-3	NA	CSVEDPNGMSGNTIYF	TGCAGCGTTGAAGATCCGAACGGGATGTCTGGAAACACCATATATTTT
TRBD2	TRBV7-2	TRBJ2-3	few	CASSPSLATADTQYF	TGTGCCAGCAGCCCCTCACTAGCGACGGCAGATACGCAGTATTTT
TRBD2	TRBV9	TRBJ2-2	NA	CASSVGSSGISGELFF	TGTGCCAGCAGCGTAGGGTCTAGCGGGATTTCCGGGGAGCTGTTTTTT
TRBD2	TRBV5-5	TRBJ2-7	few	CASSLSGTSGTEQYF	TGTGCCAGCAGTTTATCCGGGACTAGCGGGACAGAGCAGTACTTC
TRBD1	TRBV27	TRBJ1-6	few	CASSLYRQGVRSSPLHF	TGTGCCAGCAGTTTGTATAGACAGGGGGTTAGATCTTCACCCCTCCACTTT
TRBD2	TRBV19	TRBJ2-1	many	CASSIAGTSGGNNEQFF	TGTGCCAGTAGTATAGCCGGGACTAGCGGGGGGAACAATGAGCAGTTCTTC
NA	TRBV18	TRBJ2-3	many	CASSPPSGADTQYF	TGTGCCAGCTCACCACCCTCGGGGGCAGATACGCAGTATTTT
NA	TRBV4-3	TRBJ2-1	NA	CASSQDRGRMNEQFF	TGCGCCAGCAGCCAAGATCGGGGGAGAATGAATGAGCAGTTCTTC
NA	TRBV4-3	TRBJ2-7	NA	CASSQDHLSDGYEQYF	TGCGCCAGCAGCCAAGATCACCTGTCAGACGGCTACGAGCAGTACTTC
NA	TRBV7-6	TRBJ2-2	NA	CASSLLARGRGGELFF	TGTGCCAGCAGCTTATTAGCCCGGGGGCGTGGCGGGGAGCTGTTTTTT
NA	TRBV7-6	TRBJ1-3	many	CASSLGTSGNTIYF	TGTGCCAGCAGCTTAGGGACAAGCGGAAACACCATATATTTT
TRBD1	TRBV2	TRBJ1-1	NA	CASRRDRGNTEAFF	TGTGCCAGCAGGAGAGACAGGGGGAACACTGAAGCTTTCTTT
NA	TRBV7-2	TRBJ2-7	many	CASSFTREGSEQYF	TGTGCCAGCAGCTTCACCCGAGAGGGGTCCGAGCAGTACTTC
NA	TRBV18	TRBJ2-7	NA	CATETSSREQYF	TGTGCCACCGAAACTAGTTCGAGGGAGCAGTACTTC
NA	TRBV30	TRBJ2-1	NA	CAWSAIGFSYNEQFF	TGTGCCTGGAGTGCCATAGGTTTTTCCTACAATGAGCAGTTCTTC
TRBD1	TRBV7-6	TRBJ2-5	NA	CASSQHRGQGGLETQYF	TGTGCCAGCAGCCAGCACCGAGGACAGGGCGGTTTGGAGACCCAGTACTTC
NA	TRBV29-1	TRBJ1-1	NA	CSVGWGSTEAFF	TGCAGCGTTGGGTGGGGGAGCACTGAAGCTTTCTTT
NA	TRBV7-6	TRBJ2-6	many	CASSLAEFSGANVLTF	TGTGCCAGCAGCTTAGCAGAGTTTTCTGGGGCCAACGTCCTGACTTTC
TRBD1	TRBV4-1	TRBJ1-4	few	CASSQLQGVEKLFF	TGCGCCAGCAGCCAACTACAGGGGGTGGAAAAACTGTTTTTT
NA	TRBV6-5	TRBJ1-1	NA	CATAGPEDTEAFF	TGTGCTACCGCGGGGCCTGAGGACACTGAAGCTTTCTTT
TRBD1	TRBV27	TRBJ1-1	NA	CASNQGAGEAFF	TGTGCCAGCAATCAGGGGGCTGGTGAAGCTTTCTTT
NA	TRBV7-9	TRBJ2-7	NA	CAAAEGSSYEQYF	TGTGCCGCCGCCGAAGGGTCCTCCTACGAGCAGTACTTC
TRBD2	TRBV10-3	TRBJ2-3	NA	CATLAGAGDTQYF	TGTGCCACCTTAGCGGGAGCCGGAGATACGCAGTATTTT
NA	TRBV7-8	TRBJ1-1	NA	CASSLGTAHTEAFF	TGTGCCAGCAGCTTAGGGACAGCCCACACTGAAGCTTTCTTT
TRBD1	TRBV19	TRBJ2-1	NA	CATQTGDQVSEQFF	TGTGCCACCCAAACAGGGGATCAGGTTAGTGAGCAGTTCTTC
TRBD1	TRBV18	TRBJ1-6	NA	CASSPSGTENSPLHF	TGTGCCAGCTCACCGTCCGGGACAGAGAATTCACCCCTCCACTTT
TRBD1	TRBV30	TRBJ2-4	many	CAWSVQGNDIDIQYF	TGTGCCTGGAGTGTACAGGGGAATGATATAGACATTCAGTACTTC
NA	TRBV28	TRBJ1-3	NA	CASSLFGDTIYF	TGTGCCAGCAGTTTATTCGGGGACACCATATATTTT
NA	TRBV7-2	TRBJ2-1	many	CASSLAVRWGQFF	TGTGCCAGCAGCTTAGCTGTACGCTGGGGGCAGTTCTTC
NA	TRBV29-1	TRBJ2-1	NA	CSVEATYEQFF	TGCAGCGTTGAAGCAACCTATGAGCAGTTCTTC
TRBD2	TRBV29-1	TRBJ2-1	NA	CSVYLAVGTPYNEQFF	TGCAGCGTTTACCTAGCGGTTGGGACCCCCTACAATGAGCAGTTCTTC
NA	TRBV5-1	TRBJ2-1	NA	CASSVGVGYNEQFF	TGCGCCAGCAGCGTGGGAGTGGGGTACAATGAGCAGTTCTTC
NA	TRBV6-2/TRBV6-3	TRBJ2-1	many	CASRNYNEQFF	TGTGCCAGCAGGAATTACAATGAGCAGTTCTTC
NA	TRBV7-2	TRBJ2-1	few	CASSLVRGNEQFF	TGTGCCAGCAGCTTAGTTCGGGGGAATGAGCAGTTCTTC
TRBD1	TRBV10-3	TRBJ2-2	NA	CAIRGQEAGELFF	TGTGCCATCAGGGGACAGGAGGCCGGGGAGCTGTTTTTT
NA	TRBV7-2	TRBJ2-3	few	CASSLVQGIGDTQYF	TGTGCCAGCAGCTTAGTACAGGGTATTGGAGATACGCAGTATTTT
TRBD1	TRBV20-1	TRBJ1-2	NA	CSARDGQVYGYTF	TGCAGTGCTAGAGACGGACAGGTCTATGGCTACACCTTC
TRBD2	TRBV4-3	TRBJ2-2	few	CASSLAGGSTGELFF	TGCGCCAGCAGTCTAGCGGGAGGAAGCACCGGGGAGCTGTTTTTT
TRBD2	TRBV20-1	TRBJ2-1	NA	CSAFGGVDNEQFF	TGCAGTGCTTTCGGGGGGGTAGACAATGAGCAGTTCTTC
TRBD2	TRBV20-1	TRBJ2-3	NA	CSARGKTSGGVSDTQYF	TGCAGTGCTAGAGGAAAGACTAGCGGGGGGGTGTCAGATACGCAGTATTTT
NA	TRBV6-5	TRBJ2-7	few	CASSYGEGYEQYF	TGTGCCAGCAGTTACGGCGAGGGCTACGAGCAGTACTTC
NA	TRBV16	TRBJ1-4	NA	CASSPQEEKLFF	TGTGCCAGCAGCCCTCAGGAAGAAAAACTGTTTTTT
TRBD1	TRBV28	TRBJ1-2	few	CASTLRGPVRSGYTF	TGTGCCAGCACCCTGAGGGGGCCAGTAAGGTCTGGCTACACCTTC
NA	TRBV19	TRBJ2-2	NA	CASSITRTANTGELFF	TGTGCCAGTAGTATAACCCGGACAGCCAACACCGGGGAGCTGTTTTTT
NA	TRBV9	TRBJ2-7	NA	CASSVAGRRQSYEQYF	TGTGCCAGCAGCGTAGCCGGGCGTAGACAGTCCTACGAGCAGTACTTC
NA	TRBV28	TRBJ1-5	few	CASSPADMGQPQHF	TGTGCCAGCAGCCCGGCGGACATGGGGCAGCCCCAGCATTTT
NA	TRBV10-3	TRBJ2-7	few	CAINPAPQDEQYF	TGTGCCATCAACCCGGCCCCCCAGGACGAGCAGTACTTC
NA	TRBV10-3	TRBJ2-7	NA	CAISESMGPQVPYEQYF	TGTGCCATCAGTGAGTCGATGGGGCCCCAGGTTCCCTACGAGCAGTACTTC
NA	TRBV19	TRBJ1-5	few	CASSSYEAGSNQPQHF	TGTGCCAGTAGTTCGTACGAGGCCGGGAGCAATCAGCCCCAGCATTTT
TRBD1	TRBV18	TRBJ1-2	NA	CASSPGQGRANYGYTF	TGTGCCAGCTCACCGGGACAGGGTAGAGCTAACTATGGCTACACCTTC
NA	TRBV28	TRBJ1-1	many	CASSLSGSAFF	TGTGCCAGCAGTTTATCAGGGAGTGCTTTCTTT
NA	TRBV4-2	TRBJ2-1	NA	CASSQVADEQFF	TGTGCCAGCAGCCAAGTGGCAGATGAGCAGTTCTTC
TRBD2	TRBV11-2	TRBJ2-3	few	CASSSLVAGGTGTQYF	TGTGCCAGCAGCTCACTGGTAGCGGGGGGGACGGGTACGCAGTATTTT
NA	TRBV19	TRBJ2-1	few	CASKPHKGVFWFF	TGTGCCAGTAAACCCCACAAAGGGGTATTCTGGTTCTTC